These 29 T cell receptor beta chains were sequenced from one sample in a study of regulatory T cells in long-lasting Graves disease. Library construction for TCR beta used iRepertoire HTBI primers and Arm-PCR of CDR3 regions. A single record per CDR3 protein comes from TCRdb applying MiXCR to the multiplex PCR reads. Of roughly 510,000 distinct CDR3 sequences detected, about 16% appear once; the ten largest clones hold around 12%. The time point is: newly diagnosed GD, antithyroid drugs for less than 3 months. Following extraction of RNA from PBMCs, that RNA was used to make the TCR library. These data were likewise used in another study, on T cells in Graves' hyperthyroidism and ophthalmopathy.

The sample consisted of peripheral blood mononuclear cells (PBMCs), taken at new diagnosis, from a patient treated with antithyroid drugs. These receptors were collected from a man between 18 and 35 years old with Graves disease.

This chain connects TRBV7-9 to TRBJ2-3, with 8 bases that match TRBD1. In germline, CDR1 is SEHNR, CDR2 FQNEAQ (reference sequence). V lost 4 bases, J lost 4 bases, and 7 bases stayed unmatched. The CDR3 covers 15 residues. The CDR3: CASSSDRVAPDTQYF. The DNA of the CDR3 is TGTGCCAGCAGCTCGGACAGGGTCGCTCCAGATACGCAGTATTTT.

This clonotype was seen a handful of times. This rearrangement joins TRBV2 to TRBJ1-4; 8 bases fit TRBD1. Germline assignment: CDR1 SNHLY and CDR2 FYNNEI. The CDR3 is 15 amino acids. Unmatched junction bases numbered 10, after V lost 5 bases and J lost 8 bases. The CDR3 bases are TGTGCCAGCAGTACCCAGACAGGGGAAGGGGAAAAACTGTTTTTT. It is translated as CASSTQTGEGEKLFF.

This clonotype occurred a few times. This chain joins TRBV5-6 and TRBJ2-5, with TRBD2 matching over 7 bases. Germline loops: CDR1 SGHDT, CDR2 YYEEEE. This CDR3 is built from 11 residues. CDR3 bases: TGTGCGGCGGGGCGGGAGGAGACCCAGTACTTC. It is translated as CAAGREETQYF.

This clonotype appeared a few times. V and J are TRBV7-8 and TRBJ2-4; D gene uncertain. The CDR3 is made up of 14 amino acids. Trimming took off 3 bases at V and 2 bases at J, with 8 bases between the two ends. CDR1 is SGHVS and CDR2 is FQNEAQ in the germline V gene. CDR3 sequence reads: CASSFGVSKNIQYF. Here the CDR3 DNA reads TGTGCCAGCAGCTTTGGGGTCTCCAAAAACATTCAGTACTTC. Based on the CDR3 plus reference TRBV7-8 and TRBJ2-4, the full variable domain is GAGVSQSPRYKVAKRGQDVALRCDPISGHVSLFWYQQALGQGPEFLTYFQNEAQLDKSGLPSDRFFAERPEGSVSTLKIQRTQQEDSAVYLCASSFGVSKNIQYFGAGTRLSVL.

Note on this clonotype: This may arise from a read error, as a much more abundant clone is one base away. The chain is built from TRBV11-2 and TRBJ2-6, with D unclear. The CDR3 loop spans 13 amino acids. V was trimmed by 5 bases and J by 3 bases, leaving 5 bases between them. CDR1 SGHAT and CDR2 FQNNGV come from the germline V gene. Here the CDR3 reads CASSQVGANVLTF. CDR3 coding DNA: TGTGCCAGCAGCCAGGTTGGGGCCAACGTCCTGACTTTC.

This clonotype showed up many times. This sequence joins TRBV12-5 and TRBJ2-1; 8 positions agree with TRBD1. The CDR3 runs 13 residues. Germline V CDR1 and CDR2: LGHNT, FRNRAP. The ends lost 2 bases at V and 10 bases at J; junction bases unmatched: 4. The CDR3 DNA reads as TGTGCTAGTGGTTTGAGCTGGACAGGGGAGCAGTTCTTC. Translation gives CASGLSWTGEQFF.

This clonotype has ten or more counts. The V and J genes are TRBV3-1 and TRBJ2-1; D is ambiguous. The germline V and J ends were trimmed by 2 bases and 6 bases, with 5 bases remaining between them. The CDR3 has 12 amino acids. Germline assignment: CDR1 LGHDT and CDR2 YNNKEL (reference sequence). The CDR3 loop is CASSQTFNEQFF. The DNA of the CDR3 is TGTGCCAGCAGCCAAACGTTCAATGAGCAGTTCTTC.

This clonotype was observed a handful of times. V usage is TRBV10-3 and J usage is TRBJ2-7; D may be TRBD2 (6 bases). V dropped 7 bases and J dropped 2 bases, with 12 bases sitting between them. Germline-derived CDR1 and CDR2 are ENHRY and SYGVKD. This CDR3 is 13 amino acids long. The CDR3 region is CAIKAGGTYEQYF. CDR3 nucleotides: TGTGCCATCAAGGCCGGGGGTACCTACGAGCAGTACTTC.

The V gene is TRBV25-1, the J gene TRBJ2-6; 7 bases are shared with TRBD2. The CDR3 covers 16 residues. V gave up 5 bases and J gave up 1 base; unmatched junction bases: 5. The germline V gene has CDR1 MGHDK and CDR2 SYGVNS. The DNA of the CDR3 is TGTGCCAGCAGTTCCGGCGGGGGATCTGGGGCCAACGTCCTGACTTTC. It codes for CASSSGGGSGANVLTF.

At least ten counts were recorded for this clonotype. J is TRBJ1-2 and V is TRBV30; D call uncertain. Between the trimmed V and J ends, which lost 7 bases and 4 bases, there was a span of 16 bases. Per germline, CDR1 GTSNPN and CDR2 SVGIG (reference sequence). The CDR3 spans 13 residues. The CDR3 region is CASFFRAPYGYTF. DNA of the CDR3: TGTGCCTCCTTTTTCCGCGCCCCCTATGGCTACACCTTC.

This clonotype was recorded a few times. This sequence joins TRBV6-1 and TRBJ1-5; TRBD1 agrees at 10 bases. This CDR3 contains 15 residues. Per the germline V gene, CDR1 is MNHNS and CDR2 is SASEGT. Germline trimming cut 6 bases from V and 6 bases from J; bases unmatched to any gene: 8. DNA for the CDR3: TGTGCCAGCAGCCACGGACAGGGGGGGATTCAGCCCCAGCATTTT. Translation: CASSHGQGGIQPQHF.

The chain has TRBV29-1 and TRBJ2-2; D may be TRBD2 (5 bases). The CDR3 sequence is 10 residues long. The ends were cut back, 7 bases at V and 5 bases at J, with 5 bases in the middle. Germline V lookup: CDR1 SQVTM, CDR2 ANQGSEA. In nucleotides, the CDR3 is TGCAGCGGAGGGACCGGGGAGCTGTTTTTT. This codes for CSGGTGELFF.

V usage is TRBV5-6 and J usage is TRBJ2-7; TRBD2 is a possible D gene (6 bases). Germline CDR1 reads SGHDT; CDR2 reads YYEEEE. The CDR3 has 14 amino acids. V lost 5 bases and J lost 4, with 16 bases in between. In nucleotides, the CDR3 is TGTGCCAGCAGTTTAGGGGCTAGCGCGTACGAGCAGTACTTC. Protein sequence: CASSLGASAYEQYF. Based on the CDR3 plus reference TRBV5-6 and TRBJ2-7, the full variable domain is DAGVTQSPTHLIKTRGQQVTLRCSPKSGHDTVSWYQQALGQGPQFIFQYYEEEERQRGNFPDRFSGHQFPNYSSELNVNALLLGDSALYLCASSLGASAYEQYFGPGTRLTVT.

V and J are TRBV30 and TRBJ2-3, with TRBD1 matching 8 bases. Per germline, CDR1 GTSNPN and CDR2 SVGIG (reference sequence). Trimming took 3 bases from V and 3 from J; bases not matched to a gene: 8. This CDR3 has 15 residues. CDR3 loop: CAWSEQGEWTDTQYF. For the CDR3, the DNA is TGTGCCTGGAGCGAACAGGGGGAATGGACAGATACGCAGTATTTT.

With respect to this clonotype: Its ends do not fully match the called genes, so a read error is possible. This rearrangement joins TRBV7-8 to TRBJ1-1; maybe TRBD1 (5 bases). The germline gives CDR1 SGHVS, CDR2 FQNEAQ. This CDR3 spans 15 amino acids. CDR3 protein: CTSSLYGGTNTEAFF. DNA of the CDR3: TGTACCAGCAGCTTGTACGGGGGGACTAACACTGAAGCTTTCTTT.

This clonotype appeared many times. In DNA form, the CDR3 reads TGTGCCAGCATGACAGGGAGTCGTGAAAAACTGTTTTTT. Amino acid sequence: CASMTGSREKLFF. The chain employs TRBV2 and TRBJ1-4; 7 bases are shared with TRBD1. V gave up 7 bases and J gave up 7 bases; unmatched junction bases: 6. The CDR3 extends over 13 amino acids. Germline CDR1 reads SNHLY; CDR2 reads FYNNEI.

This clonotype was counted between two and nine times. One end of the junction varies from germline; a read error may be responsible. CDR3 DNA sequence: TGTGCCAGCCGCTTAGCGGAAGGGGCGACGCAGTATTTT. It yields the protein CASRLAEGATQYF. The chain combines TRBV7-2 with TRBJ2-3; possibly TRBD2 for D (6 bases). Germline assignment: CDR1 SGHTA and CDR2 FQGNSA. CDR3 length: 13 amino acids.

This clonotype has only a few counts. V and J are TRBV20-1 and TRBJ2-1; 8 bases map to TRBD1. Germline CDR1 DFQATT, CDR2 SNEGSKA (reference sequence). Trimming at V came to 6 bases and at J to 7 bases, leaving 5 bases not matched to a gene. The length of the CDR3 is 12 residues. CDR3 sequence: CSAPDRANEQFF. The CDR3 nucleotides are TGCAGTGCGCCGGACAGGGCGAATGAGCAGTTCTTC.

This clonotype was seen only a few times. The J gene is TRBJ2-1, the V gene TRBV27; D remains unclear. The CDR3 spans 15 residues. Germline V gene lookup returns CDR1 MNHEY and CDR2 SMNVEV (reference sequence). Trimming left V 3 bases short and J 1 base short, with 10 bases between. The DNA of the CDR3 is TGTGCCAGCAGTTTCGTAGTCCAGTCCTACAATGAGCAGTTCTTC. It yields the protein CASSFVVQSYNEQFF.

The chain's CDR3 is CASSGLDRHSYEQYF. CDR3 coding DNA: TGTGCCAGCAGTGGATTGGACAGGCACTCCTACGAGCAGTACTTC. The rearrangement links TRBV6-1 to TRBJ2-7; 7 positions agree with TRBD1. V was clipped by 4 bases and J by 0 bases; unmatched bases: 6. Germline V gives CDR1 MNHNS, CDR2 SASEGT. CDR3 length: 15 amino acids.

Comments on this clonotype: Being one base from a much bigger clone, this may be a read error. The gene calls are TRBV20-1 and TRBJ2-7, with 10 bases fitting TRBD2. V lost 3 bases and J lost 3; bases outside the gene matches: 14. Per germline, CDR1 DFQATT and CDR2 SNEGSKA (reference sequence). This CDR3 region has 17 residues. The CDR3: CSASKSGRALSVYEQYF. The CDR3 coding sequence is TGCAGTGCTAGTAAGAGCGGGAGGGCCCTTTCAGTCTACGAGCAGTACTTC.

This clonotype turned up a few times. The chain joins TRBV27 to TRBJ1-4; 7 bases fit TRBD1. Germline V gives CDR1 MNHEY, CDR2 SMNVEV (reference sequence). The length of the CDR3 is 15 residues. V gave up 4 bases and J gave up 8 bases; unmatched junction bases: 10. In DNA form, the CDR3 reads TGTGCCAGCAGTTCGAGTACAGGGGTCTTGGAAAAACTGTTTTTT. Translating it yields CASSSSTGVLEKLFF. Full variable domain (rest looked up from reference TRBV27 and TRBJ1-4): EAQVTQNPRYLITVTGKKLTVTCSQNMNHEYMSWYRQDPGLGLRQIYYSMNVEVTDKGDVPEGYKVSRKEKRNFPLILESPSPNQTSLYFCASSSSTGVLEKLFFGSGTQLSVL.

V usage is TRBV11-2 and J usage is TRBJ2-1, with D possibly TRBD1 on 6 matching bases. CDR3 length: 13 residues. Germline loops: CDR1 SGHAT, CDR2 FQNNGV. The V end was cut by 5 bases, the J end by 10 bases, with 15 bases between. CDR3 DNA: TGTGCCAGCAGCCTCTGGTCCCAGGGGGAGCAGTTCTTC. This translates into CASSLWSQGEQFF.

Ten or more counts support this clonotype. CDR3 DNA: TGCAGTGCTAGAGAGACTAGCGGGATTTACAATGAGCAGTTCTTC. It translates to CSARETSGIYNEQFF. The chain joins TRBV20-1 to TRBJ2-1, with 11 nucleotides matching TRBD2. With V trimmed by 0 bases and J by 4 bases, 2 bases remained unmatched. The V gene's germline CDR1 is DFQATT and CDR2 SNEGSKA (reference sequence). The CDR3 consists of 15 residues.

This clonotype appeared many times. The CDR3 is CASSFQLNTEAFF. CDR3 coding DNA: TGTGCCAGCAGTTTCCAGTTGAACACTGAAGCTTTCTTT. The chain joins TRBV28 to TRBJ1-1; D gene unclear. Germline V lookup: CDR1 MDHEN, CDR2 SYDVKM. With 3 bases removed from V and 0 bases from J, the gap between germline ends came to 5 bases. CDR3 length: 13 residues.

This clonotype was seen more than once but under ten times. V is TRBV29-1 and J is TRBJ1-2; 10 bases match TRBD1. CDR3 length: 12 residues. The trim removed 6 bases at V and 6 bases at J, leaving 4 bases unmatched. Germline V gives CDR1 SQVTM, CDR2 ANQGSEA. CDR3 DNA: TGCAGCGTGGGACAGGGGTGGGATGGCTACACCTTC. Translating gives CSVGQGWDGYTF.

This clonotype was counted at least ten times. The chain has TRBV6-5 and TRBJ1-5; D gene unclear. Deletions cut 2 bases from V and 3 bases from J, with 5 bases between. The CDR3 totals 13 residues. From germline, CDR1 is MNHEY and CDR2 SVGAGI. CDR3 nucleotide sequence: TGTGCCAGCAGTTACGACCTCAATCAGCCCCAGCATTTT. Amino acid sequence: CASSYDLNQPQHF.

This clonotype was counted ten times or more. The J gene is TRBJ2-7, the V gene TRBV29-1; the D is unclear. Germline V gene data show CDR1 as SQVTM and CDR2 as ANQGSEA. This CDR3 region has 12 residues. The V end lost 8 bases, the J end lost 2 bases, and 13 bases lay between the germline ends. The CDR3 region has the DNA TGCAGCAGTCAGGACCAAGCCTACGAGCAGTACTTC. Translation gives CSSQDQAYEQYF.

Notes on this clonotype: Given the absence of the conserved phenylalanine or tryptophan at the CDR3 end, a read error is likely. The chain combines TRBV28 with TRBJ2-5; D is ambiguous. V was cut by 5 bases and J by 3 bases, with 4 bases left in between. Germline CDR1 is MDHEN and CDR2 is SYDVKM. The length of the CDR3 is 11 residues. In nucleotides, the CDR3 is TGTGCCAGCAGTCCAGAAGAGACCCAGTACGTC. It is translated as CASSPEETQYV.